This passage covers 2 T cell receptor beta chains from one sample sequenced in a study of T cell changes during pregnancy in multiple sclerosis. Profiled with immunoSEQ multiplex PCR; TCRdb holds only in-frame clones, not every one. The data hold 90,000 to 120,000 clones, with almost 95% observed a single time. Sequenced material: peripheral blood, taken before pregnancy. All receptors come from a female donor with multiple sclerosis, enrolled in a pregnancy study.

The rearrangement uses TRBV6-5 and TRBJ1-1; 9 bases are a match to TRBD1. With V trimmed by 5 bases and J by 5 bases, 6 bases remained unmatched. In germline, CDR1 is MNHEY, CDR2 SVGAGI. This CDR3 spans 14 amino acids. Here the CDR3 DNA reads TGTGCCAGCAGTACGGGACAGGGATGGACTGAAGCTTTCTTT. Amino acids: CASSTGQGWTEAFF.

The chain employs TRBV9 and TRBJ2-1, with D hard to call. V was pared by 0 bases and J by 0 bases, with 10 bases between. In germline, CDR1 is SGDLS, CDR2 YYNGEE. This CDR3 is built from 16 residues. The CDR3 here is CASSVAGGLSYNEQFF. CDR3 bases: TGTGCCAGCAGCGTAGCCGGCGGCCTCTCCTACAATGAGCAGTTCTTC.